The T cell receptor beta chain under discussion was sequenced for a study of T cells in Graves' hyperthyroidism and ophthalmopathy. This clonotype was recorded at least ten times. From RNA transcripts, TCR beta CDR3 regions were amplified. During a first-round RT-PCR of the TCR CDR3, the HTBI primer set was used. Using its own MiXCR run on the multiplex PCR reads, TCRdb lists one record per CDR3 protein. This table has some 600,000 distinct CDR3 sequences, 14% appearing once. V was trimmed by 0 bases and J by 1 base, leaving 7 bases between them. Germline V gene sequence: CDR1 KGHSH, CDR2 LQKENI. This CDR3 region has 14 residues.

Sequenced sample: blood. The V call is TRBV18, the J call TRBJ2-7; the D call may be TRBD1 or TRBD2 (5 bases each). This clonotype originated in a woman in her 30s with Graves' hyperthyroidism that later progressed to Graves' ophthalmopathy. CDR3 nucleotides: TGTGCCAGCTCACCACCGGGGACGTCCTACGAGCAGTACTTC. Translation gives CASSPPGTSYEQYF.